The source of this T cell receptor (beta chain) is a study of blood T cell repertoires in COVID-19. As for the study in general: Acute and convalescent COVID-19 specimens originated in the United States, Italy and Spain. Nucleic acid was either cDNA or gDNA, and it came from T cells, B-cell-depleted T cells, or PBMCs.

CDR3 length: 14 amino acids. V gave up 6 bases and J gave up 5 bases, with 16 bases separating them. Germline CDR1 is SGHNT and CDR2 is YENEEA. As processed by the authors: Reference gene primer amplification gave nucleated cell count estimates. Profiling relied on immunoSEQ multiplex PCR, and the TCRdb table lists in-frame clones only, not all of them. Clone size and the V and J calls come from that table; the DNA yielded D and trimming. The data contain 200,000 to 300,000 clones, more than 70% of them singletons. Sequenced: peripheral blood. This sequence joins TRBV11-3 and TRBJ1-2; D not resolved. The source of this sequence is a woman aged 35 to 49 who had recovered from COVID-19. Here the CDR3 reads CASSPQAGRYGYTF. CDR3 coding DNA: TGTGCCAGCAGTCCCCAGGCCGGCCGTTATGGCTACACCTTC.